This T cell receptor beta chain originates from a study of beta chain features in type 1 diabetes. Study outcomes and limitations: Shorter templates might be favored by PCR, and equally so in patients and in controls.

Heparinised blood was drawn once per donor, averaging approximately 100 mL. The CDR3 length is 13 residues. Investigators reverse transcribed all isolated RNA, so they sequenced expressed TCRB transcripts. Clones were read by immunoSEQ multiplex PCR, and TCRdb kept only the in-frame ones, dropping some. There are about 160,000 clones in the sample; 7% to 10% occur only once, and over 2% lies in the top ten. This clone has only a few counts. Its antigen is undetermined. The rearrangement uses TRBV1 and TRBJ2-7; TRBD2, the table's D call, was not compared with the DNA. TRBV1 is termed a pseudogene. The TCR sequence derives from a young woman in good health. The sequencing sample was made of central memory CD4+ T cells from blood. DNA of the CDR3: TGCACCAGCGGCCTTAGTAGAACCTACGAGCAGTACTTC. The encoded protein is CTSGLSRTYEQYF.